These T cell receptor beta chains were read from a single sample in a study of control samples from healthy donors and cancer patients. Repertoires were generated with immunoSEQ multiplex PCR, while TCRdb's copy carries only in-frame clones and drops some. The profile shows some 95,000 clones, about 80% of them singletons. The sample was blood. Every receptor here comes from a woman aged 25 to 39 in good health. The conserved cysteine and the conserved F or W are not part of the CDR3 here. The order of the fields is V gene, D gene, clone size, J gene, CDR3 protein. D genes are given only for firm matches. Some rows have no size entry. The others give once, few or many, or a class for an expanded clone.

v_gene: TRBV7-9
d_gene: TRBD2
abundance: -
j_gene: TRBJ2-3
CDR3aa: ASSGSGGTDTQY

v_gene: TRBV5-5
d_gene: -
abundance: -
j_gene: TRBJ1-2
CDR3aa: ASSSQQTLSYGYT

v_gene: TRBV6-5
d_gene: TRBD2
abundance: -
j_gene: TRBJ2-3
CDR3aa: ASKLAGGFTDTQY

v_gene: TRBV10-2
d_gene: -
abundance: once
j_gene: TRBJ2-5
CDR3aa: ASSEWLGTRGRSETQY

v_gene: TRBV7-8
d_gene: TRBD2
abundance: -
j_gene: TRBJ2-2
CDR3aa: ASSFPGLANTGELF

v_gene: TRBV29-1
d_gene: -
abundance: -
j_gene: TRBJ2-5
CDR3aa: SVVVGETQY

v_gene: TRBV5-1
d_gene: -
abundance: few
j_gene: TRBJ1-1
CDR3aa: ASSLAWGRDTEAF

v_gene: TRBV30
d_gene: TRBD2
abundance: -
j_gene: TRBJ2-2
CDR3aa: AWSKRGATGELF

v_gene: TRBV4-3
d_gene: -
abundance: -
j_gene: TRBJ2-3
CDR3aa: ASSQGLGLSTDTQY

v_gene: TRBV2
d_gene: TRBD1
abundance: -
j_gene: TRBJ1-5
CDR3aa: ASSSGTENQPQH

v_gene: TRBV19
d_gene: TRBD2
abundance: -
j_gene: TRBJ2-1
CDR3aa: ASSISGGAAEQF

v_gene: TRBV29-1
d_gene: -
abundance: -
j_gene: TRBJ2-2
CDR3aa: SVVRSTGELF

v_gene: TRBV6-5
d_gene: TRBD2
abundance: -
j_gene: TRBJ2-7
CDR3aa: ASSPTSGGDEQY

v_gene: TRBV2
d_gene: -
abundance: -
j_gene: TRBJ2-1
CDR3aa: ASSLGGRSYNEQF

v_gene: TRBV30
d_gene: -
abundance: -
j_gene: TRBJ1-5
CDR3aa: AWSSGTLGNQPQH

v_gene: TRBV5-1
d_gene: TRBD2
abundance: -
j_gene: TRBJ2-5
CDR3aa: ASSLPASGGAGETQY

v_gene: TRBV4-3
d_gene: TRBD2
abundance: -
j_gene: TRBJ2-3
CDR3aa: ASSPTSGGSTDTQY

v_gene: TRBV3-1/TRBV3-2
d_gene: TRBD1
abundance: -
j_gene: TRBJ1-6
CDR3aa: ASSQDYGGTENSPLH

v_gene: TRBV12-3/TRBV12-4
d_gene: TRBD1
abundance: -
j_gene: TRBJ2-4
CDR3aa: ASSWGQGNIQY

v_gene: TRBV27
d_gene: TRBD1
abundance: -
j_gene: TRBJ1-1
CDR3aa: ASSLTGQGSRLNTEAF

v_gene: TRBV6-6
d_gene: TRBD2
abundance: -
j_gene: TRBJ2-3
CDR3aa: ASSPKLAGGSTDTQY

v_gene: TRBV12-5
d_gene: -
abundance: few
j_gene: TRBJ2-7
CDR3aa: ASGLVLGSGYEQY

v_gene: TRBV2
d_gene: TRBD2
abundance: few
j_gene: TRBJ2-1
CDR3aa: ASSAAGLAGVDEQF

v_gene: TRBV29-1
d_gene: TRBD1
abundance: -
j_gene: TRBJ1-1
CDR3aa: SVDRGWVNTEAF

v_gene: TRBV5-4
d_gene: TRBD1
abundance: -
j_gene: TRBJ1-2
CDR3aa: ASSRTGNYGYT

v_gene: TRBV10-3
d_gene: -
abundance: -
j_gene: TRBJ1-2
CDR3aa: AISDGGYGYT

v_gene: TRBV19
d_gene: -
abundance: -
j_gene: TRBJ1-1
CDR3aa: ASSRGGTEAF

v_gene: TRBV5-4
d_gene: -
abundance: few
j_gene: TRBJ2-1
CDR3aa: ASSTDPIGEQF

v_gene: TRBV24-1
d_gene: -
abundance: -
j_gene: TRBJ2-2
CDR3aa: ATSDPGQNTGELF

v_gene: TRBV14
d_gene: TRBD1
abundance: -
j_gene: TRBJ2-1
CDR3aa: ASSQVGTGYNEQF

v_gene: TRBV6-2/TRBV6-3
d_gene: -
abundance: -
j_gene: TRBJ2-1
CDR3aa: ASSYSGGMGNEQF

v_gene: TRBV9
d_gene: -
abundance: once
j_gene: TRBJ2-2
CDR3aa: ASSRDRVTGELF

v_gene: TRBV19
d_gene: -
abundance: -
j_gene: TRBJ2-5
CDR3aa: ASSTQGIRETQY

v_gene: TRBV29-1
d_gene: -
abundance: -
j_gene: TRBJ2-3
CDR3aa: SVEDRRRRTDTQY

v_gene: TRBV7-9
d_gene: -
abundance: -
j_gene: TRBJ2-7
CDR3aa: ASSLTYEQY

v_gene: TRBV30
d_gene: -
abundance: -
j_gene: TRBJ2-3
CDR3aa: AWSGGLTDTQY

v_gene: TRBV7-2
d_gene: -
abundance: -
j_gene: TRBJ2-1
CDR3aa: ASSLALRATYYNEQF

v_gene: TRBV30
d_gene: -
abundance: -
j_gene: TRBJ1-1
CDR3aa: AWSVGGAEAF

v_gene: TRBV10-3
d_gene: TRBD1
abundance: -
j_gene: TRBJ2-6
CDR3aa: AISARTGGSSGANVLT

v_gene: TRBV6-5
d_gene: -
abundance: -
j_gene: TRBJ1-1
CDR3aa: ASSVSRSRTEAF

v_gene: TRBV5-1
d_gene: -
abundance: few
j_gene: TRBJ1-5
CDR3aa: ASSLDGGGFQH

v_gene: TRBV2
d_gene: -
abundance: few
j_gene: TRBJ1-1
CDR3aa: ASDRSGNTEAF

v_gene: TRBV25-1
d_gene: -
abundance: -
j_gene: TRBJ2-4
CDR3aa: ASSMGVGNIQY

v_gene: TRBV5-1
d_gene: -
abundance: -
j_gene: TRBJ2-2
CDR3aa: ASSLLAKNTGELF

v_gene: TRBV29-1
d_gene: -
abundance: -
j_gene: TRBJ1-1
CDR3aa: SVETGPFSDTEAF